What follows are 19 T cell receptor beta chains derived from one specimen sequenced in a study of Ad26.COV2.S vaccination and SARS-CoV-2 variants. The treatment is: roughly 20 received Ad26.COV2.S at low or high dose, single or two shots; about 5 received placebo; per-sample allocation not given. After the first vaccine or placebo injection, samples were drawn on day 63. Sequenced by immunoSEQ multiplex PCR; TCRdb stores in-frame clones only, minus some. The sample carries around 320,000 clones, around 86% recorded once. The material was peripheral blood, obtained in a trial of Ad26.COV2.S vaccine versus placebo. Every receptor here comes from a person aged 18-60 years who received the Ad26.COV2.S COVID-19 vaccine or a placebo.

The chain recombines TRBV6-5 with TRBJ1-1; D is ambiguous. CDR1 and CDR2 from the germline V gene are MNHEY and SVGAGI. Deletions cut 7 bases from V and 1 base from J, with 10 bases between. The CDR3 loop spans 13 amino acids. The DNA for the CDR3 is TGTGCCAGCACCCCCAGCAGGAACACTGAAGCTTTCTTT. It is translated as CASTPSRNTEAFF.

Comments on this clone: A much more abundant neighbour one base away suggests this may be a read error. The rearrangement uses TRBV6-4 and TRBJ2-3, with 14 bases fitting TRBD2. Trimming cost V 3 bases and J 4 bases; bases outside gene matches: 0. The CDR3 totals 15 residues. The germline CDR1 and CDR2 sequences are MRHNA and SNTAGT. This CDR3 is CASSETSGGADTQYF. The CDR3 bases are TGTGCCAGCAGTGAGACTAGCGGGGGGGCAGATACGCAGTATTTT.

V usage is TRBV30 and J usage is TRBJ2-5; 11 nucleotides line up with TRBD2. This CDR3 comprises 16 residues. V lost 2 bases and J lost 5; bases outside the gene matches: 10. The V gene's germline CDR1 is GTSNPN and CDR2 SVGIG (reference sequence). CDR3 DNA sequence: TGTGCCTGGAGTTTGCTAGCGGGGGGCCGACGGGAGACCCAGTACTTC. This gives the protein CAWSLLAGGRRETQYF.

The rearrangement links TRBV7-2 to TRBJ2-2; D is ambiguous. The CDR3 totals 15 residues. Trimming took 0 bases from V and 4 from J, leaving 9 bases between them. Germline assignment: CDR1 SGHTA and CDR2 FQGNSA. CDR3 nucleotide sequence: TGTGCCAGCAGCTTAGCGGTTACAGCCACCGGGGAGCTGTTTTTT. Residues: CASSLAVTATGELFF. The whole variable domain, filled in from reference TRBV7-2 and TRBJ2-2, reads GAGVSQSPSNKVTEKGKDVELRCDPISGHTALYWYRQSLGQGLEFLIYFQGNSAPDKSGLPSDRFSAERTGGSVSTLTIQRTQQEDSAVYLCASSLAVTATGELFFGEGSRLTVL.

The chain uses TRBV18 and TRBJ2-7; D is perhaps TRBD1 (5 bases). The CDR3 is made up of 16 amino acids. Germline assignment: CDR1 KGHSH and CDR2 LQKENI. Trimming cost V 1 base and J 3 bases, with 16 bases left between them. The CDR3 is CASSPLSAQENYEQYF. The CDR3 DNA reads TGTGCCAGCTCACCACTTTCTGCACAGGAAAACTACGAGCAGTACTTC.

The chain has TRBV11-2 and TRBJ1-1, with a possible D match to TRBD1 (5 bases). V was shortened by 1 base and J by 10 bases, with 22 bases between the two germline ends. CDR3 size: 16 residues. Germline V CDR1 and CDR2: SGHAT, FQNNGV. The CDR3 sequence: CASSLGDRRASFRAFF. The DNA of the CDR3 is TGTGCCAGCAGCTTAGGGGACCGGAGGGCATCTTTTCGAGCTTTCTTT.

The rearrangement links TRBV4-1 to TRBJ2-3, with D tentatively TRBD2 (5 bases). Germline V gene sequence: CDR1 MGHRA, CDR2 YSYEKL. The CDR3 sequence is 13 residues long. Deletions cut 0 bases from V and 7 bases from J, with 8 bases between. DNA for the CDR3: TGCGCCAGCAGCCAAGACCGGGAATATACGCAGTATTTT. Its translation: CASSQDREYTQYF.

The chain uses TRBV25-1 and TRBJ1-1; weak D call: TRBD1 (6 bases). The V gene's germline CDR1 is MGHDK and CDR2 SYGVNS. This CDR3 spans 15 amino acids. V lost 5 bases and J lost 4, with 17 bases in between. CDR3 nucleotides: TGTGCCAGCAGTAAAGAGGCCAGGGGAAGCACTGAAGCTTTCTTT. Its translation is CASSKEARGSTEAFF. Full variable domain (outside the CDR3, taken from reference TRBV25-1 and TRBJ1-1): EADIYQTPRYLVIGTGKKITLECSQTMGHDKMYWYQQDPGMELHLIHYSYGVNSTEKGDLSSESTVSRIRTEHFPLTLESARPSHTSQYLCASSKEARGSTEAFFGQGTRLTVV.

The chain recombines TRBV10-3 with TRBJ2-5, with D unclear. Trimming left V 3 bases short and J 2 bases short, with 7 bases between. Germline assignment: CDR1 ENHRY and CDR2 SYGVKD. The CDR3 spans 13 residues. CDR3: CAISETPQETQYF. The DNA of the CDR3 is TGTGCCATCAGTGAAACCCCGCAAGAGACCCAGTACTTC.

The V gene is TRBV19, the J gene TRBJ2-3; maybe TRBD1 (6 bases). V lost 5 bases and J 3 bases, leaving 21 bases between the germline ends. This CDR3 has 17 amino acids. Germline V lookup: CDR1 LNHDA, CDR2 SQIVND (reference sequence). The CDR3 DNA sequence: TGTGCCAGTAGTTCCAACCAAAAAGGGGGATGGACAGATACGCAGTATTTT. Protein product: CASSSNQKGGWTDTQYF.

The chain is built from TRBV6-1 and TRBJ1-2; 8 bases are shared with TRBD1. This CDR3 comprises 15 residues. The germline CDR1 and CDR2 sequences are MNHNS and SASEGT. V lost 1 base to trimming and J lost 5 bases; unmatched junction nucleotides: 6. CDR3 protein: CASSEGTGIFYGYTF. The CDR3 DNA follows: TGTGCCAGCAGTGAAGGGACAGGGATTTTTTATGGCTACACCTTC.

This chain's CDR3 is CASSFNPRGEDYGYTF. CDR3 in DNA: TGCGCCAGCAGCTTTAACCCGCGGGGCGAGGATTATGGCTACACCTTC. This chain connects TRBV5-1 to TRBJ1-2, with D maybe TRBD1 (5 bases). Trimming removed 2 bases at V and 5 bases at J, with 19 bases between. The CDR3 covers 16 residues. Germline values: CDR1 SGHRS, CDR2 YFSETQ. The full variable domain, rest sourced from reference TRBV5-1 and TRBJ1-2, is KAGVTQTPRYLIKTRGQQVTLSCSPISGHRSVSWYQQTPGQGLQFLFEYFSETQRNKGNFPGRFSGRQFSNSRSEMNVSTLELGDSALYLCASSFNPRGEDYGYTFGSGTRLTVV.

This clone was seen only once. The J gene is TRBJ2-7, the V gene TRBV6-1; D is unclear. Trimming stripped 3 bases from V and 7 bases from J, with 10 bases between. The V gene's germline CDR1 is MNHNS and CDR2 SASEGT. The CDR3 consists of 12 residues. CDR3 loop: CASSDMTREQYF. The CDR3, as DNA: TGTGCCAGCAGTGACATGACGAGGGAGCAGTACTTC.

V and J are TRBV5-6 and TRBJ1-1; D unresolved. The CDR3 length is 14 residues. CDR1 and CDR2 from the germline V gene are SGHDT and YYEEEE. The germline V and J ends were trimmed by 4 bases and 1 base, with 11 bases remaining between them. CDR3 sequence (DNA): TGTGCCAGCAGCAACCTCGGGGAGAACACTGAAGCTTTCTTT. This encodes CASSNLGENTEAFF.

The CDR3 sequence: CASSLSDRGDTQYF. The CDR3 nucleotides are TGTGCCAGCAGCTTAAGTGACAGGGGTGATACGCAGTATTTT. This sequence joins TRBV7-3 and TRBJ2-3, with TRBD1 identical over 8 bases. The germline gives CDR1 SGHTA, CDR2 FQGTGA. The CDR3 has 14 amino acids. With 1 base clipped from V and 6 bases from J, the junction kept 3 bases outside the gene matches.

The rearrangement links TRBV27 to TRBJ1-3; D is ambiguous. This CDR3 has 11 amino acids. The germline V gene encodes CDR1 MNHEY and CDR2 SMNVEV (reference sequence). Trimming left V 8 bases short and J 3 bases short, with 5 bases between. CDR3 bases: TGTGCCAGCCGGGGTGGAAACACCATATATTTT. It codes for CASRGGNTIYF.

This clone appeared a few times. The chain employs TRBV2 and TRBJ2-7; 14 bases map to TRBD2. Germline values: CDR1 SNHLY, CDR2 FYNNEI. The CDR3 totals 14 residues. Losses at the gene ends were 8 bases for V and 1 base for J; bases not matched to a gene: 1. The CDR3 DNA sequence: TGTGCCAGCCGGACTAGCGGGGGGTCCTACGAGCAGTACTTC. Amino acid sequence: CASRTSGGSYEQYF.

The rearrangement links TRBV11-2 to TRBJ2-2; 14 nucleotides align to TRBD2. Germline trimming cut 1 base from V and 5 bases from J; bases unmatched to any gene: 3. CDR3 size: 17 residues. The germline V gene has CDR1 SGHAT and CDR2 FQNNGV. The CDR3 DNA reads as TGTGCCAGCAGCTTAGGACTAGCGGGGGGGCATACCGGGGAGCTGTTTTTT. Its translation is CASSLGLAGGHTGELFF.

The gene calls are TRBV18 and TRBJ1-6, with 9 bases aligning to TRBD1. From germline, CDR1 is KGHSH and CDR2 LQKENI. The J segment lost 2 bases and the V segment lost 3 bases, leaving 11 bases of the junction unmatched. The CDR3 loop spans 19 amino acids. As DNA, the CDR3 is TGTGCCAGCTCACCTCCCGGGACAGGGACTTTGCCCTATAATTCACCCCTCCACTTT. Translating gives CASSPPGTGTLPYNSPLHF.